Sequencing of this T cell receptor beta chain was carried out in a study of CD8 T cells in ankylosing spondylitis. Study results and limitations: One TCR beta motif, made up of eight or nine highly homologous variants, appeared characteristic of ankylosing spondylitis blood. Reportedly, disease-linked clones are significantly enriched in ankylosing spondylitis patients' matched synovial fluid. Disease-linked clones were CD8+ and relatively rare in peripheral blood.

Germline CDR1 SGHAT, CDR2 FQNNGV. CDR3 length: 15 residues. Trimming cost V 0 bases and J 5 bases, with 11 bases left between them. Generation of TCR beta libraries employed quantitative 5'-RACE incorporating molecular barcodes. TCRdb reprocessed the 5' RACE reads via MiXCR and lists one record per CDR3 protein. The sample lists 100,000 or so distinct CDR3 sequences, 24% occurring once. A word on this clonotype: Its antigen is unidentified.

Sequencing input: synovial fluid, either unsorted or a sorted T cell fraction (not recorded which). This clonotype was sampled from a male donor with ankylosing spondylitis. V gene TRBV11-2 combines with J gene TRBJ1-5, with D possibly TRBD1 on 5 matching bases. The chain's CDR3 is CASSLEGPGHQPQHF. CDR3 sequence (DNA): TGTGCCAGCAGCTTAGAAGGGCCAGGGCATCAGCCCCAGCATTTT.